The 10 T cell receptor beta chains in this list originate from one sample, sequenced in a study of blood T cells in healthy people across ages. With a J-beta primer mix and a sample-barcoded 5' primer, a second PCR ran 7 to 11 cycles. In TCRdb, the 5' RACE reads were re-called with MiXCR into one record per CDR3 protein. This sample has roughly 790,000 distinct CDR3 sequences, with about 40% found just once. Material for sequencing was blood. These receptors all stem from a woman aged 55-69 years in good health.

This clonotype appeared a single time. This chain connects TRBV11-1 to TRBJ2-1; 10 nucleotides agree with TRBD2. The end of the DNA aligns better with TRBJ2-7, so the J call may be wrong. CDR3 length equals 19 residues. The germline V gene has CDR1 SGHAT and CDR2 FQDESV (reference sequence). CDR3 sequence (DNA): TGTGCCAGCAGCCGTGGACCTGGGCTAGCGGGAGCAAGCTACAATGAGCAGTACTTC. Protein: CASSRGPGLAGASYNEQYF.

The chain uses TRBV6-2 or TRBV6-3 and TRBJ2-7; 7 nucleotides match TRBD2. Germline V lookup: CDR1 MNHEY, CDR2 SVGEGT. V shed 6 bases and J 2 bases; nucleotides not matched to a gene: 10. This CDR3 comprises 15 residues. In DNA, the CDR3 is TGTGCCAGCAGCCGCCTTACTAGCGAGACCTACGAGCAGTACTTC. Translated, it gives CASSRLTSETYEQYF.

There are a few counts of this clonotype. V usage is TRBV7-9 and J usage is TRBJ1-2; no reliable D call. The CDR3 consists of 15 residues. V was cut by 2 bases and J by 4 bases, with 14 bases left in between. CDR1 is SEHNR, CDR2 FQNEAQ, per germline (reference sequence). CDR3 bases: TGTGCCAGCAGCTTAACTGGGTCGAGCAGCTATGGCTACACCTTC. Translating it yields CASSLTGSSSYGYTF.

The V gene is TRBV7-3, the J gene TRBJ1-1; 8 nucleotides match TRBD1. The V segment lost 2 bases and the J segment 3 bases; nucleotides outside the gene matches: 2. Germline values: CDR1 SGHTA, CDR2 FQGTGA. The CDR3 totals 14 residues. The CDR3 loop is CASSLQGADTEAFF. The CDR3 DNA follows: TGTGCCAGCAGCTTACAGGGGGCGGACACTGAAGCTTTCTTT.

This clonotype was observed a handful of times. The CDR3 loop is CASSYGTSGSFSADTQYF. In DNA form, the CDR3 reads TGTGCCAGCAGTTACGGGACTAGCGGGAGTTTTTCAGCAGATACGCAGTATTTT. The chain links TRBV6-2 or TRBV6-3 to TRBJ2-3, with 14 bases lining up with TRBD2. With 2 bases clipped from V and 4 bases from J, the junction kept 8 bases outside the gene matches. Per germline, CDR1 MNHEY and CDR2 SVGEGT. CDR3 length equals 18 residues.

This clonotype has a single count. This could be a read error, since a much larger clone is one nucleotide away. V gene TRBV7-2 combines with J gene TRBJ2-7; D unresolved. The J call may be wrong; the DNA end is better matched by TRBJ2-5. There are 16 residues in the CDR3. In germline, CDR1 is SGHTA, CDR2 FQGNSA. This CDR3 is CASSRGRVGSWETQYF. DNA for the CDR3: TGTGCCAGCAGCCGCGGACGTGTAGGGTCGTGGGAGACCCAGTACTTC.

V and J are TRBV9 and TRBJ2-3, with D perhaps assigned TRBD1 or TRBD2 (7 bases each). Germline V gene lookup returns CDR1 SGDLS and CDR2 YYNGEE. The CDR3 totals 16 residues. Trimming pared 3 bases from V and 2 bases from J, leaving 16 bases between. The CDR3 here is CASSAPQGGVTDTQYF. For the CDR3, the DNA is TGTGCCAGCAGCGCCCCTCAGGGGGGGGTCACAGATACGCAGTATTTT. Based on the CDR3 plus reference TRBV9 and TRBJ2-3, the full variable domain is DSGVTQTPKHLITATGQRVTLRCSPRSGDLSVYWYQQSLDQGLQFLIQYYNGEERAKGNILERFSAQQFPDLHSELNLSSLELGDSALYFCASSAPQGGVTDTQYFGPGTRLTVL.

This clonotype was counted many times. This chain joins TRBV4-3 and TRBJ2-7; TRBD2 matches 9 bases. Trimming removed 1 base from V and 2 bases from J; junction bases left unmatched: 6. The CDR3 runs to 16 residues. The germline gives CDR1 LGHNA, CDR2 YSLEER. CDR3 DNA sequence: TGCGCCAGCAGCCAAGCGAGTAGCGGGGGCACCTACGAGCAGTACTTC. It translates to CASSQASSGGTYEQYF.

The chain carries TRBV5-1 and TRBJ2-7; D may correspond to TRBD1 or TRBD2 (5 bases each). Trimming took off 4 bases at V and 9 bases at J, with 26 bases between the two ends. The germline gives CDR1 SGHRS, CDR2 YFSETQ. The CDR3 totals 16 residues. The CDR3 DNA reads as TGCGCCAGCAGCCTCGAGATGTGGGACCAGCGCGGCGGGCAGTACTTC. This sequence encodes CASSLEMWDQRGGQYF.

The rearrangement links TRBV2 to TRBJ2-1; tentative D call: TRBD2 (5 bases). Germline values: CDR1 SNHLY, CDR2 FYNNEI. The CDR3 is made up of 12 amino acids. Trimming left V 8 bases short and J 2 bases short, with 7 bases between. Here the CDR3 DNA reads TGTGCCAGCGTCGGGGCCTACAATGAGCAGTTCTTC. It specifies CASVGAYNEQFF.